Listed below are T cell receptor beta chains from one sample, sequenced in a study of blood T cells in healthy people across ages. From the 5' RACE reads, TCRdb called clonotypes with MiXCR, one entry per CDR3 protein. The repertoire holds 650,000 to 1,000,000 distinct CDR3 sequences, with 46% as singletons. The sequencing input was blood. The source is an elderly man in good health. CDR3s include the opening cysteine and the closing phenylalanine or tryptophan. Each record gives: D gene, clone size, J gene, V gene, CDR3 DNA, CDR3 protein. The D gene is left open where the match is weak. Size tells how often a clone was seen (once, few, many) or the class of an expanded clone, and some rows leave it out.

d_gene: TRBD2
abundance: many
j_gene: TRBJ2-7
v_gene: TRBV13
CDR3nt: TGTGCCAGCAGCTTAGTTAGCGGGGGTAACGACGAGCAGTACTTC
CDR3aa: CASSLVSGGNDEQYF

d_gene: NA
abundance: NA
j_gene: TRBJ2-1
v_gene: TRBV2
CDR3nt: TGTGCCAGCAGTGAAGCGCTTAGTGGGAACGATGAGCAGTTCTTC
CDR3aa: CASSEALSGNDEQFF

d_gene: TRBD2
abundance: once
j_gene: TRBJ2-7
v_gene: TRBV7-2
CDR3nt: TGTGCCAGCAGCCCTCGGACTAGCGCCGACTACGAGCAGTACTTC
CDR3aa: CASSPRTSADYEQYF

d_gene: NA
abundance: few
j_gene: TRBJ2-5
v_gene: TRBV28
CDR3nt: TGTGCCAGCGGCCCAGGGACAAGGGAGACCCAGTACTTC
CDR3aa: CASGPGTRETQYF

d_gene: TRBD2
abundance: NA
j_gene: TRBJ2-7
v_gene: TRBV6-6
CDR3nt: TGTGCCAGCAGTTACTCTAGCGGGGACGAGCAGTACTTC
CDR3aa: CASSYSSGDEQYF

d_gene: NA
abundance: NA
j_gene: TRBJ2-7
v_gene: TRBV13
CDR3nt: TGTGCCAGTAGCGGAACAGACGAGCAGTACTTC
CDR3aa: CASSGTDEQYF

d_gene: NA
abundance: many
j_gene: TRBJ2-3
v_gene: TRBV15
CDR3nt: TGTGCCACCAGCAGAGATGGGTCCGTAGGCACGGATACGCAGTATTTT
CDR3aa: CATSRDGSVGTDTQYF

d_gene: NA
abundance: few
j_gene: TRBJ2-1
v_gene: TRBV7-9
CDR3nt: TGTGCCAGCAGCTTAGTGCGGAATGGATTGTTCGAAGGATACAATGAGCAGTTCTTC
CDR3aa: CASSLVRNGLFEGYNEQFF

d_gene: NA
abundance: NA
j_gene: TRBJ1-2
v_gene: TRBV7-8
CDR3nt: TGTGCCAGCAGCGACGTAGGGTTTGGCTACACCTTC
CDR3aa: CASSDVGFGYTF

d_gene: NA
abundance: NA
j_gene: TRBJ2-2
v_gene: TRBV20-1
CDR3nt: TGCAGTGCAAAAAGGTCCGGGGAGCTGTTTTTT
CDR3aa: CSAKRSGELFF

d_gene: NA
abundance: once
j_gene: TRBJ2-7
v_gene: TRBV5-6
CDR3nt: TGTGCCAGCAGCTTAAGTGGAGGGATCGAATACGAGCAGTACTTC
CDR3aa: CASSLSGGIEYEQYF

d_gene: NA
abundance: many
j_gene: TRBJ2-1
v_gene: TRBV20-1
CDR3nt: TGCAGTGCGACCTCAGACTGGAAGGAGCAGTTCTTC
CDR3aa: CSATSDWKEQFF

d_gene: TRBD1
abundance: NA
j_gene: TRBJ2-7
v_gene: TRBV12-3/TRBV12-4
CDR3nt: TGTGCCAGCAGTTTAGTCAGGACAGGGGGCTCCTACGAGCAGTACTTC
CDR3aa: CASSLVRTGGSYEQYF

d_gene: NA
abundance: NA
j_gene: TRBJ2-1
v_gene: TRBV7-3
CDR3nt: TGTGCCAGCAGCCATGATGGTAGGGACAATGAGCAGTTCTTC
CDR3aa: CASSHDGRDNEQFF

d_gene: NA
abundance: NA
j_gene: TRBJ1-2
v_gene: TRBV4-3
CDR3nt: TGCGCCAGCAGCCATTCAGGGGACGGCTACACCTTC
CDR3aa: CASSHSGDGYTF

d_gene: TRBD2
abundance: once
j_gene: TRBJ2-5
v_gene: TRBV24-1
CDR3nt: TGTGCCACAAGAAGGACTAGCGATGTAATGGAGACCCAGTACTTC
CDR3aa: CATRRTSDVMETQYF

d_gene: NA
abundance: few
j_gene: TRBJ1-1
v_gene: TRBV7-9
CDR3nt: TGTGCCAGCACCTTCCCCGCGGGAGCTGAAGCTTTCTTT
CDR3aa: CASTFPAGAEAFF

d_gene: TRBD2
abundance: NA
j_gene: TRBJ2-7
v_gene: TRBV3-1
CDR3nt: TGTGCCAGCAGCCAAGGGACTAGCGGGATCTCCTACGAGCAGTACTTC
CDR3aa: CASSQGTSGISYEQYF

d_gene: NA
abundance: few
j_gene: TRBJ2-5
v_gene: TRBV28
CDR3nt: TGTGCCAGCAGTCCCATGACAGACCAAGAGACCCAGTACTTC
CDR3aa: CASSPMTDQETQYF

d_gene: TRBD2
abundance: NA
j_gene: TRBJ2-1
v_gene: TRBV15
CDR3nt: TGTGCCACCAGCAGACCACGGAGGGCTAGCGGGGGGGTCTTAAATGAGCAGTTCTTC
CDR3aa: CATSRPRRASGGVLNEQFF

d_gene: TRBD2
abundance: NA
j_gene: TRBJ2-7
v_gene: TRBV7-8
CDR3nt: TGTGCCAGCAGCCCACTAGTGGGAGGGTCCTACGAGCAGTACTTC
CDR3aa: CASSPLVGGSYEQYF

d_gene: NA
abundance: few
j_gene: TRBJ2-7
v_gene: TRBV12-3/TRBV12-4
CDR3nt: TGTGCCAGCACCTCCGACGCGGAGGGCCTCGAGCAGTACTTC
CDR3aa: CASTSDAEGLEQYF

d_gene: TRBD2
abundance: NA
j_gene: TRBJ2-3
v_gene: TRBV6-5
CDR3nt: TGTGCCAGCAGTTATAGACCGGTTACTAGCGGGGGTTCTAGCACAGATACGCAGTATTTT
CDR3aa: CASSYRPVTSGGSSTDTQYF

d_gene: NA
abundance: NA
j_gene: TRBJ2-1
v_gene: TRBV6-2/TRBV6-3
CDR3nt: TGTGCCAGCAGTTACGCAACTTTGGGTAATGAGCAGTTCTTC
CDR3aa: CASSYATLGNEQFF

d_gene: TRBD1
abundance: NA
j_gene: TRBJ1-1
v_gene: TRBV13
CDR3nt: TGTGCCAGCAGCTATCGGACAGGGGGCGAGGATGGCGAAGCTTTCTTT
CDR3aa: CASSYRTGGEDGEAFF

d_gene: NA
abundance: NA
j_gene: TRBJ2-1
v_gene: TRBV4-3
CDR3nt: TGCGCCAGCAGCCAAGATGGAGCAGGTGATTACAATGAGCAGTTCTTC
CDR3aa: CASSQDGAGDYNEQFF

d_gene: TRBD2
abundance: NA
j_gene: TRBJ2-2
v_gene: TRBV6-5
CDR3nt: TGTGCCAGCAGTACTGGACTAGCGGGAACAACCGGGGAGCTGTTTTTT
CDR3aa: CASSTGLAGTTGELFF

d_gene: TRBD1
abundance: NA
j_gene: TRBJ2-3
v_gene: TRBV12-3/TRBV12-4
CDR3nt: TGTGCCAGCAGCCCTAGACCCGGGACAGTGGTCGTCGATACGCAGTATTTT
CDR3aa: CASSPRPGTVVVDTQYF